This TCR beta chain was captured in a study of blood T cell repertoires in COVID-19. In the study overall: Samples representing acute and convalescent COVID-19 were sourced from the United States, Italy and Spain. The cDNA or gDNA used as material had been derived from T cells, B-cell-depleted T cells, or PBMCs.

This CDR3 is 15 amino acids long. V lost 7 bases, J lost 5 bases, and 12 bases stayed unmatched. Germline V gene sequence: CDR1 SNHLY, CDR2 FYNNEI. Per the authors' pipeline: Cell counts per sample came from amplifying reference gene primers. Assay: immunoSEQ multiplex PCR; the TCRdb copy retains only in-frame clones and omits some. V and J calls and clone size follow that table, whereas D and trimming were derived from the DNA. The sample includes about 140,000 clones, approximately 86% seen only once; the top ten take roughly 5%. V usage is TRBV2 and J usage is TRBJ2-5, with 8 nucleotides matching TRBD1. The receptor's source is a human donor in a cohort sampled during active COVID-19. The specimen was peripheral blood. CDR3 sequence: CASISQGVSAETQYF. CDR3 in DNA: TGTGCCAGCATTTCACAGGGGGTCTCGGCGGAGACCCAGTACTTC. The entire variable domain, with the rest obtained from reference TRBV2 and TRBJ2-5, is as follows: EPEVTQTPSHQVTQMGQEVILRCVPISNHLYFYWYRQILGQKVEFLVSFYNNEISEKSEIFDDQFSVERPDGSNFTLKIRSTKLEDSAMYFCASISQGVSAETQYFGPGTRLLVL.